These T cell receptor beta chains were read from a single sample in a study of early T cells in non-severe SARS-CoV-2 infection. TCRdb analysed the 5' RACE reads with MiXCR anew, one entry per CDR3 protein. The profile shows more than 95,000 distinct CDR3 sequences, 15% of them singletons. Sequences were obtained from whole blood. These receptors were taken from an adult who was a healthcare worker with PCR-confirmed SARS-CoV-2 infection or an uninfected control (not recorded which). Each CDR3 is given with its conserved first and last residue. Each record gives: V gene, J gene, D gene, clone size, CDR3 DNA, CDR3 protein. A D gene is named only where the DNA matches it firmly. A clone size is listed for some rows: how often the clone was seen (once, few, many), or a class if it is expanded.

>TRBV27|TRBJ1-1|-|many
TGTGCCAGCAGTTTGTACAGGGCCATGAACACTGAAGCTTTCTTT
CASSLYRAMNTEAFF
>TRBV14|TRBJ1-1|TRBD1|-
TGTGCCAGCAGCCAGTCGGGACAGGGCCCCACTGAAGCTTTCTTT
CASSQSGQGPTEAFF
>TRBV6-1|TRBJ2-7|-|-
TGTGCCAGCAGATCAGGAGCCTCCTACGAGCAGTACTTC
CASRSGASYEQYF
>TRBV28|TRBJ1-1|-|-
TGTGCCAGCCCAGGAAGGTGGGGAGAAACTGAAGCTTTCTTT
CASPGRWGETEAFF
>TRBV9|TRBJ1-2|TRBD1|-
TGTGCCAGCAGCACGACAGGGGATGGTGGCTACACCTTC
CASSTTGDGGYTF
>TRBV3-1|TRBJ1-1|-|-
TGTGCCAGCAGCCAAGTTAACTTCGACACTGAAGCTTTCTTT
CASSQVNFDTEAFF
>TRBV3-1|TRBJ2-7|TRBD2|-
TGTGCCAGCAGCCAAGAATCAGCGGGGGGCCACACCTACGAGCAGTACTTC
CASSQESAGGHTYEQYF
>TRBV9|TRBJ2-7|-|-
TGTGCCAGCAGCGTAGACGGGGGTGCCTACGAGCAGTACTTC
CASSVDGGAYEQYF
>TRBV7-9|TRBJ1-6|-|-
TGTGCCAGCAGCTTAGACAGATATTCACCCCTCCACTTT
CASSLDRYSPLHF
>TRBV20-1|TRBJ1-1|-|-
TGCAGTGCTAGAGATCCCGGGACGAAGAACACTGAAGCTTTCTTT
CSARDPGTKNTEAFF
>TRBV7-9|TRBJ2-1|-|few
TGTGCCAGCAGCTACACTTACAATGACAATGAGCAGTTCTTC
CASSYTYNDNEQFF
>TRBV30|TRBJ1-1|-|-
TGTGCCTGGAGTAGAGGGGTCGCTGAAGCTTTCTTT
CAWSRGVAEAFF
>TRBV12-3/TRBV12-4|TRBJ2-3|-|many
TGTGCCAGCAGACGAGACACCACAGATACGCAGTATTTT
CASRRDTTDTQYF
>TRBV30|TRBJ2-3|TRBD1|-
TGTGCCTGGAGGGACAGGGGAGAGTCAGATACGCAGTATTTT
CAWRDRGESDTQYF
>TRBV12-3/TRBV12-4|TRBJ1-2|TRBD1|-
TGTGCCACTGCACAGGGGCTAAACTATGGCTACACCTTC
CATAQGLNYGYTF
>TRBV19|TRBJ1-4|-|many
TGTGCCAGTAGTATAGGCAGAGCAACTAATGAAAAACTGTTTTTT
CASSIGRATNEKLFF
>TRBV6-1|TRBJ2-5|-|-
TGTGCCAGCAGTGCCCTGAGGGTAGAGACCCAGTACTTC
CASSALRVETQYF
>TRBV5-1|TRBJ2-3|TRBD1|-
TGCGCCAGCAGCTTGGCCGGGACAGGGGCGGCAGATACGCAGTATTTT
CASSLAGTGAADTQYF
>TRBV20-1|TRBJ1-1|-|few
TGCAGTGCTAGATCGCCGGGGACTGAAGCTTTCTTT
CSARSPGTEAFF
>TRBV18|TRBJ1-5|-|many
TGTGCCAGCTCACTAAACGAGGGTAATCAGCCCCAGCATTTT
CASSLNEGNQPQHF
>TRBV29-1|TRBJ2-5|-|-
TGCAGCGCCGCGGGCGGGACCGGGGGCTTTGGAGAGACCCAGTACTTC
CSAAGGTGGFGETQYF
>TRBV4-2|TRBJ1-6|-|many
TGTGCCAGCAGCTACACTACTGATATTGATTCACCCCTCCACTTT
CASSYTTDIDSPLHF
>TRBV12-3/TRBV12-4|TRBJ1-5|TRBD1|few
TGTGCCAGCAGTTTAGAGGCCGGGACAGGGGTCCAGAACCAGCCCCAGCATTTT
CASSLEAGTGVQNQPQHF
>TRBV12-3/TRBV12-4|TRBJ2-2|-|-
TGTGCCGTTAAGGTTTGGACGGGGAGCACCGGGGAGCTGTTTTTT
CAVKVWTGSTGELFF
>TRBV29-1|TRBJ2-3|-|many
TGCAGCGTAGATTGGGGAGATACGCAGTATTTT
CSVDWGDTQYF
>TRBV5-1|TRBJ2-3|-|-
TGCGCCAGCAGCTTAGGCCCGGAGGCAGATACGCAGTATTTT
CASSLGPEADTQYF
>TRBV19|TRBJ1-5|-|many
TGTGCCAGTAGTATAGCCTGGGATAGCAATCAGCCCCAGCATTTT
CASSIAWDSNQPQHF
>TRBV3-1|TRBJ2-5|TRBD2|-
TGTGCCAGCAGCCTCCCCTCAGGACTAGCGGGTCGGGAGACCCAGTACTTC
CASSLPSGLAGRETQYF
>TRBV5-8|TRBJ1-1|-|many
TGTGCCAGCAGTTTTGACAGACTGAACACTGAAGCTTTCTTT
CASSFDRLNTEAFF
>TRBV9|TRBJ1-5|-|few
TGTGCCAGCAGCGGCCGGGATAACTATCAGCCCCAGCATTTT
CASSGRDNYQPQHF
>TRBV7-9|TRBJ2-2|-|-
TGTGCCAGCGGGAAAGTCCAGGGCCCTCTCCGGGAGCTGTTTTTT
CASGKVQGPLRELFF
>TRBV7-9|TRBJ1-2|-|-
TGTGCCAGCAGTTCGACGTATGGCTACACCTTC
CASSSTYGYTF
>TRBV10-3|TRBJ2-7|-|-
TGTGCCATCAGTGAGTCGACGGGCGCCTCCTACGAGCAGTACTTC
CAISESTGASYEQYF
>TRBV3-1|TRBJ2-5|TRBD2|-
TGTGCCAGCAGCCAAGCTTTGGGCGGGGGAGCGCAAGAGACCCAGTACTTC
CASSQALGGGAQETQYF
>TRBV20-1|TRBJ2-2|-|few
TGCAGTGCTAGCCTCGCGGGGGCGGACGGGGAGCTGTTTTTT
CSASLAGADGELFF
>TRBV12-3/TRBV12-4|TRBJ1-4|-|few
TGTGCCAGCAGCCGAAAGGTACAGGGAGATGAAAAACTGTTTTTT
CASSRKVQGDEKLFF
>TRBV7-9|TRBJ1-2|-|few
TGTGCCAGCAGCTTAGCGGCCGAGAGGGACGGCTACACCTTC
CASSLAAERDGYTF
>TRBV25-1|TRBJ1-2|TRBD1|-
TGTGCCAGCAGTGAAGGACAGGGAACGTATGGCTACACCTTC
CASSEGQGTYGYTF
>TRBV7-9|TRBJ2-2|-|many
TGTGCCAGCGGGCAGGGTGCCCTTAACACCGGGGAGCTGTTTTTT
CASGQGALNTGELFF
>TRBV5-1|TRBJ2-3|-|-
TGCGCCAGCAGCTTGGATGGGACTTCTTCAGATACGCAGTATTTT
CASSLDGTSSDTQYF
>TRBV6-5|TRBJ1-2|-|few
TGTGCCAGCAGTTACTCGACCAGCTATGGCTACACCTTC
CASSYSTSYGYTF
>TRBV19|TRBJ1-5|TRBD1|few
TGTGCCAGTAGGGACAGGGGGGGCAATCAGCCCCAGCATTTT
CASRDRGGNQPQHF
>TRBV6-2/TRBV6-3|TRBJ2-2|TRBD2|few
TGTGCCAGTCGATCTAGCGGGGTCTCTTCCGGGGAGCTGTTTTTT
CASRSSGVSSGELFF
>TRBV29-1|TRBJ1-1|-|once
TGCAGCGGGGTAGGGCAGGGGAGGACTGAAGCTTTCTTT
CSGVGQGRTEAFF
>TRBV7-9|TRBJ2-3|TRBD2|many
TGTGCCAGCGGGATTATAGCGGGGGACACAGATACGCAGTATTTT
CASGIIAGDTDTQYF
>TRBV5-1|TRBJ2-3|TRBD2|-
TGCGCCAGCAGCTTGGCCGAGCGGGGGAGCACAGATACGCAGTATTTT
CASSLAERGSTDTQYF